A single sample is the source of the 6 T cell receptor beta chains below, sequenced in a study of blood T cells in healthy people across ages. With a J-beta primer mix and a sample-barcoded 5' primer, a second PCR ran about 7 to 12 cycles. TCRdb ran MiXCR on the 5' RACE reads and lists one entry per CDR3 protein. This table holds approximately 800,000 distinct CDR3 sequences, 58% found once. The sample was blood. Receptor source: a man aged 25 to 40 in good health.

J is TRBJ2-5 and V is TRBV4-2; 9 nucleotides align to TRBD1. The CDR3 has 17 residues. CDR1 and CDR2 from the germline V gene are LGHNA and YNFKEQ. Germline trimming cut 1 base from V and 2 bases from J; bases unmatched to any gene: 8. CDR3 nucleotides: TGTGCCAGCAGCCAAGCCGGGACAGGGAAAGATCAAGAGACCCAGTACTTC. Protein: CASSQAGTGKDQETQYF.

V gene TRBV12-3 or TRBV12-4 combines with J gene TRBJ2-2; 7 nucleotides line up with TRBD2. This CDR3 has 15 residues. V lost 3 bases and J lost 2; bases outside the gene matches: 3. CDR3 protein: CASSLAAGNTGELFF. The CDR3 nucleotides are TGTGCCAGCAGTTTGGCAGCGGGAAACACCGGGGAGCTGTTTTTT.

This clonotype appeared many times. V usage is TRBV3-1 and J usage is TRBJ2-3, with D tentatively TRBD1 or TRBD2 (7 bases each). This CDR3 spans 14 amino acids. The V end lost 5 bases, the J end lost 4 bases, and 13 bases lay between the germline ends. Germline V gives CDR1 LGHDT, CDR2 YNNKEL (reference sequence). CDR3: CASSSQGGADTQYF. In DNA, the CDR3 is TGTGCCAGCAGCTCTCAGGGGGGGGCAGATACGCAGTATTTT.

The table lists this clonotype with a few counts. This chain links TRBV9 with TRBJ1-6, with 7 positions matching TRBD1. The CDR3 loop spans 14 amino acids. Germline V CDR1 and CDR2: SGDLS, YYNGEE. V lost 1 base to trimming and J lost 7 bases; unmatched junction nucleotides: 2. CDR3 in amino acids: CASSVLTGNSPLHF. The CDR3 coding sequence is TGTGCCAGCAGCGTACTGACAGGGAATTCACCCCTCCACTTT.

The rearrangement links TRBV10-2 to TRBJ1-4; D perhaps matches TRBD1 (5 bases). The CDR3 contains 13 residues. Deletions cut 10 bases from V and 7 bases from J, with 16 bases between. Germline V CDR1 and CDR2: WSHSY, SAAADI. CDR3: CATARDRGEKLFF. The DNA of the CDR3 is TGCGCCACAGCCAGGGATCGTGGTGAAAAACTGTTTTTT.

V and J are TRBV20-1 and TRBJ2-7, with a weak D call TRBD2 (6 bases). CDR1 is DFQATT, CDR2 SNEGSKA, per germline (reference sequence). The CDR3 is made up of 12 amino acids. Trimming removed 3 bases from V and 5 bases from J, with 11 bases in between. CDR3 nucleotide sequence: TGCAGTGCTAGCACCGCGGGAAACGAGCAGTACTTC. It codes for CSASTAGNEQYF.